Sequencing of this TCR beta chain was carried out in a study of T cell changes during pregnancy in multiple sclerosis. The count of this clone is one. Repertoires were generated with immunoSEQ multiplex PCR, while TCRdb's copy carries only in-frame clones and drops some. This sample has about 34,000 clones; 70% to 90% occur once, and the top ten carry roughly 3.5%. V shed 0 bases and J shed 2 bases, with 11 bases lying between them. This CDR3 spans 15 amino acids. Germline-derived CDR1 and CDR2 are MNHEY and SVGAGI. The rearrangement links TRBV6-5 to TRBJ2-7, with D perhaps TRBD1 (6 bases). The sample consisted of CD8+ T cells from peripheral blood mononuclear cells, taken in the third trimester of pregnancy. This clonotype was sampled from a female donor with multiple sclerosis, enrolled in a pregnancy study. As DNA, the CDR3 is TGTGCCAGCAGTTACTCGAGGCAGGGGACCTACGAGCAGTACTTC. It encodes CASSYSRQGTYEQYF.